The clone carrying this T cell receptor (beta chain) occurred a few times. One Seattle source followed patients from active infection through their disease course. These data belong to a study of blood T cell repertoires in COVID-19. Study information: Material from acute and convalescent COVID-19 was sourced from the United States, Italy and Spain. Nucleic acid was either cDNA or gDNA, and it came from T cells, B-cell-depleted T cells, or PBMCs.

The CDR3 has 11 amino acids. The V end lost 3 bases, the J end lost 5 bases, and 5 bases lay between the germline ends. Per the original data handling: For nucleated cells, counts were estimated from reference gene primer amplification. Produced via immunoSEQ multiplex PCR; TCRdb's table is partial and in-frame only. The DNA gave D and trimming, while V, J and clone size come from that table. Counted here are 300,000 to 400,000 clones, about 90% occurring once; the ten biggest clones make up under 6.5%. The sequenced sample consisted of peripheral blood. The J gene is TRBJ2-7, the V gene TRBV12-3 or TRBV12-4; TRBD2 is a possible D gene (5 bases). The receptor's source is a woman between 45 and 65 years old with COVID-19, enrolled during active disease. CDR3 sequence (DNA): TGTGCCAGCAGTTTCGGGGACGAGCAGTACTTC. It encodes CASSFGDEQYF.